The entry below describes one T cell receptor (beta chain). What it binds is unknown. Individuals selected for sequencing had exhibited CD8+CD57+ cell expansion on flow cytometry. In all patients, the disease was severe acquired aplastic anemia. The TCR beta profiling, which covered VDJ combination and CDR3 sequence, was carried out using genomic DNA as the template. TCRdb re-called the reads through MiXCR, storing one row per CDR3 protein. Here the sample spans just over 450,000 distinct CDR3 sequences, around 32% being singletons. This sample is part of a study of CD8+CD57+ T cells in acquired aplastic anemia. Study details: Sorted CD4+ and CD8+ cells gave an average of roughly 3.5 ug of DNA.

General study points: In CD8+ cells, Simpson's diversity showed no significant difference between patients and controls. Common to patients and controls were roughly 30 CD8+ CDR3 sequences.

Trimming pared 2 bases from V and 4 bases from J, leaving 11 bases between. The CDR3 contains 14 residues. The rearrangement joins TRBV12-3 or TRBV12-4 to TRBJ1-2, with D maybe TRBD1 (5 bases). The sample consisted of sorted CD4+, CD8+, or CD8+CD57+ T cells (not recorded which) from PBMCs. This clonotype originated in a human donor with aplastic anemia. The DNA of the CDR3 is TGTGCCAGCAGTTTAAAGGGACGGCTCTATGGCTACACCTTC. This gives the protein CASSLKGRLYGYTF.